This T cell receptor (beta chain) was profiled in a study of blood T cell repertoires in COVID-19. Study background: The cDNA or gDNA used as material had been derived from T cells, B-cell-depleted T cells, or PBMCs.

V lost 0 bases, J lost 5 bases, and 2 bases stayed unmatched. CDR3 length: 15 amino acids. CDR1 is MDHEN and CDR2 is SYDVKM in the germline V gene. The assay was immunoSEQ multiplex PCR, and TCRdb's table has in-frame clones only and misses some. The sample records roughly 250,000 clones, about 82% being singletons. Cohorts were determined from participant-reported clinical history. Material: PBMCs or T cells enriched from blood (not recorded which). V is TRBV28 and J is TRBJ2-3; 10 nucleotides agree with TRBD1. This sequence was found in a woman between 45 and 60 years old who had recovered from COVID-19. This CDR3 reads CASSLWGQGRDTQYF. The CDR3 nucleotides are TGTGCCAGCAGTTTATGGGGACAGGGGAGAGATACGCAGTATTTT. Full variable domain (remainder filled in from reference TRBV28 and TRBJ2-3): DVKVTQSSRYLVKRTGEKVFLECVQDMDHENMFWYRQDPGLGLRLIYFSYDVKMKEKGDIPEGYSVSREKKERFSLILESASTNQTSMYLCASSLWGQGRDTQYFGPGTRLTVL.